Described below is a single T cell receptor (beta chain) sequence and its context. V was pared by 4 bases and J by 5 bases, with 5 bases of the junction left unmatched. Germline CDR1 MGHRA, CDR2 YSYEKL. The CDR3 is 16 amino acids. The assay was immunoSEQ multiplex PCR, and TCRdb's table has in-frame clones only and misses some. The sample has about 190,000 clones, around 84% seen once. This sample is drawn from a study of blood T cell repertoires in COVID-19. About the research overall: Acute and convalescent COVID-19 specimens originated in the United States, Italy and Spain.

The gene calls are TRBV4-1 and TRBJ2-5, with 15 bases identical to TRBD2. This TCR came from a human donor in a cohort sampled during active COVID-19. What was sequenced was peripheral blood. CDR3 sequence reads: CASSPGLAGGMETQYF. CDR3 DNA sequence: TGCGCCAGCAGCCCGGGACTAGCGGGGGGTATGGAGACCCAGTACTTC.